A selection of T cell receptor beta chains follows, all from one sample in a study of blood T cell repertoires in COVID-19. Sequencing used immunoSEQ multiplex PCR; TCRdb keeps in-frame clones, though not all of them. This table holds 75,000 to 90,000 clones, just under 80% found once. Sequenced sample: peripheral blood. The receptors were gathered from a man aged 60-69 years with COVID-19, enrolled during active disease. Both conserved end residues are part of each CDR3. A D gene is named only where the DNA matches it firmly. Rows give clone size only sometimes, using once, few, many, or a class for an expanded clone.

V	size	J	D	DNA	CDR3
TRBV2	many	TRBJ1-2	TRBD1	TGTGCCAGCAGTCCGAGGGGACAGGGGGATTTCTATGGCTACACCTTC	CASSPRGQGDFYGYTF
TRBV5-1	NA	TRBJ2-1	TRBD1	TGCGCCAGCAGCGCCGGACAGGGGGCTAGTCTCAGTGAGCAGTTCTTC	CASSAGQGASLSEQFF
TRBV28	few	TRBJ1-2	TRBD1	TGTGCCAGCAGTCTAACAGGGGAAAGGGGCTACACCTTC	CASSLTGERGYTF
TRBV15	NA	TRBJ2-7	NA	TGTGCCACCAGCAGAGGTGGGGCTGGGGCCTCTCGGGAGCAGTACTTC	CATSRGGAGASREQYF
TRBV18	NA	TRBJ2-7	TRBD1	TGTGCCAGCTCACGGACAGGGGACAGCGAGCAGTACTTC	CASSRTGDSEQYF
TRBV6-6	NA	TRBJ2-1	TRBD2	TGTGCCAGCAGTTACGCGCCTAGCGGGAGGTACAATGAGCAGTTCTTC	CASSYAPSGRYNEQFF
TRBV6-6	NA	TRBJ2-2	NA	TGTGCCAGCAGTTACTCCCCCCGGGGCGGGGAGCTGTTTTTT	CASSYSPRGGELFF
TRBV11-3	once	TRBJ2-1	NA	TGTGCCAGCAGCTTATGGGCAGCCACCTCCTACAATGAGCAGTTCTTC	CASSLWAATSYNEQFF
TRBV5-1	NA	TRBJ1-1	NA	TGCGCCAGCAGCCCGACAGGCTCCGAAACGGCTTTCTTT	CASSPTGSETAFF
TRBV6-5	NA	TRBJ1-3	NA	TGTGCCAGCAGTTCACAGGCGGTGGCGGGAAACACCATATATTTT	CASSSQAVAGNTIYF
TRBV10-3	NA	TRBJ2-7	NA	TGTGCCATCAGTGACAGATTAAACTACGAGCAGTACTTC	CAISDRLNYEQYF
TRBV7-9	NA	TRBJ2-1	TRBD2	TGTGCCAGCAGCACCCCCGGGACTAGCGCCGGGGGGGATGAGCAGTTCTTC	CASSTPGTSAGGDEQFF
TRBV3-1/TRBV3-2	NA	TRBJ2-1	NA	TGTGCCAGCAGCCAAGCTAGGCCGGGAGTCTCGTACAATGAGCAGTTCTTC	CASSQARPGVSYNEQFF
TRBV6-5	NA	TRBJ2-3	NA	TGTGCCAGCAGCCGACTAGGCTCGTACACAGATACGCAGTATTTT	CASSRLGSYTDTQYF
TRBV27	NA	TRBJ2-7	TRBD1	TGTGCCAGGGGGACAGGGGGGTTCTACGAGCAGTACTTC	CARGTGGFYEQYF
TRBV7-6	once	TRBJ2-3	TRBD2	TGTGCCAGCAGCCCGGGGGGACTAGCGTTCACAGATACGCAGTATTTT	CASSPGGLAFTDTQYF
TRBV7-2	NA	TRBJ2-5	TRBD1	TGTGCCAGCGTGGCAGGGGGCTTTCAAGAGACCCAGTACTTC	CASVAGGFQETQYF
TRBV15	NA	TRBJ2-7	NA	TGTGCCACCCAGGGTACAGATCCCTACGAGCAGTACTTC	CATQGTDPYEQYF
TRBV7-9	NA	TRBJ1-1	NA	TGTGCCAGCAGCTTAGGTTTCGGTCGAGGGGCTTTCTTT	CASSLGFGRGAFF
TRBV7-9	NA	TRBJ1-1	TRBD1	TGTGCCAGCAGCTTAATTATTGGGCAGGGGGCAGGGAACACTGAAGCTTTCTTT	CASSLIIGQGAGNTEAFF
TRBV5-1	NA	TRBJ2-7	NA	TGCGCCAGCAGTTCTGAGGGGGGGAGCCGGAACGAGCAGTACTTC	CASSSEGGSRNEQYF
TRBV9	NA	TRBJ2-7	NA	TGTGCCAGCAGTCGAGGGGACACCTCCTACGAGCAGTACTTC	CASSRGDTSYEQYF
TRBV19	NA	TRBJ2-2	TRBD1	TGTGCCAGTAGTATTAGGGACAGGGAGACCGGGGAGCTGTTTTTT	CASSIRDRETGELFF
TRBV14	NA	TRBJ1-3	NA	TGTGCCAGCAGCCTTGTCGCGGGACGCGGCACCATATATTTT	CASSLVAGRGTIYF
TRBV7-9	NA	TRBJ2-5	NA	TGTGCCAGCAGTTTATCATCAGGGTCCACCAGGGAGACCCAGTACTTC	CASSLSSGSTRETQYF
TRBV19	NA	TRBJ2-2	TRBD1	TGTGCCACTTTGGGATACGGGACAGATCACACCGGGGAGCTGTTTTTT	CATLGYGTDHTGELFF
TRBV29-1	NA	TRBJ1-3	TRBD1	TGCAGCGTTCGGACAGGACGAGGGATATATTTT	CSVRTGRGIYF
TRBV29-1	few	TRBJ1-2	TRBD1	TGCAGCGTTCCGGGACAGGGAGTTAGTGGCTACACCTTC	CSVPGQGVSGYTF
TRBV2	NA	TRBJ2-2	TRBD2	TGTGCCAGCAGTGAACGGCGGGGGGCGGTCGGGGAGCTGTTTTTT	CASSERRGAVGELFF
TRBV20-1	NA	TRBJ2-3	NA	TGCAGTGCTCAGGACTGGGGAACGCAGTATTTT	CSAQDWGTQYF
TRBV11-3	NA	TRBJ2-7	NA	TGTGCCAGCAGCTTACGGCTTACGACTAGCGAGCAGTACTTC	CASSLRLTTSEQYF
TRBV3-1/TRBV3-2	NA	TRBJ2-5	NA	TGTGCCAGCAGCCAAAGGGGGACCCAGTACTTC	CASSQRGTQYF
TRBV6-5	once	TRBJ2-3	NA	TGTGCCAGCAGTTACTCGTGGACAGCAGATACGCAGTATTTT	CASSYSWTADTQYF
TRBV7-6	NA	TRBJ1-3	TRBD1	TGTGCCAGCAGCCAATACCGGGACAGCTCTGGAAACACCATATATTTT	CASSQYRDSSGNTIYF
TRBV7-9	few	TRBJ2-2	TRBD2	TGTGCCAGCAGCCGGACTAGCGGGGGCTACACCGGGGAGCTGTTTTTT	CASSRTSGGYTGELFF
TRBV11-2	NA	TRBJ2-7	TRBD1	TGTGCCAGCAGCACCGGGACAGGCTTATACGAGCAGTACTTC	CASSTGTGLYEQYF
TRBV5-1	NA	TRBJ2-7	TRBD2	TGCGCCAGCAGCAGGGGGGGACTAGTTTACGAGCAGTACTTC	CASSRGGLVYEQYF
TRBV6-1	many	TRBJ2-3	TRBD1	TGTGCCAGCAGTGAAGGGACAGGCCCAGATACGCAGTATTTT	CASSEGTGPDTQYF
TRBV6-5	once	TRBJ1-2	NA	TGTGCCAGCAGTCTACAATCACAGGGCCACTATGGCTACACCTTC	CASSLQSQGHYGYTF
TRBV13	NA	TRBJ2-1	NA	TGTGCCAGCAGCGAGCAGACAGGCCGTTCCTACAATGAGCAGTTCTTC	CASSEQTGRSYNEQFF
TRBV7-6	NA	TRBJ2-5	TRBD1	TGTGCCAGCAGCGCGGACAGGGTCCGGGAGACCCAGTACTTC	CASSADRVRETQYF
TRBV13	NA	TRBJ2-7	NA	TGTGCCAGCAGCCTCCGCCCAGGGGACGAGCAGTACTTC	CASSLRPGDEQYF
TRBV7-9	NA	TRBJ1-2	TRBD1	TGTGCCAGCAGCTTACGGACAGGTATTGGCTACACCTTC	CASSLRTGIGYTF
TRBV2	NA	TRBJ1-5	NA	TGTGCCAGCCGGCCTGGAGGAGGGGCAGGACAGCCCCAGCATTTT	CASRPGGGAGQPQHF
TRBV2	NA	TRBJ1-5	TRBD1	TGTGCCAGCACCAAGGGACAGGGGGGGGGCGGCAATCAGCCCCAGCATTTT	CASTKGQGGGGNQPQHF
TRBV7-9	NA	TRBJ2-5	TRBD2	TGTGCCATTAGCGGGGGGGCCGAAGAGACCCAGTACTTC	CAISGGAEETQYF
TRBV11-3	few	TRBJ2-1	TRBD2	TGTGCCAGCAGAACCGGGACTAGCGTAAATGAGCAGTTCTTC	CASRTGTSVNEQFF
TRBV18	NA	TRBJ1-2	NA	TGTGCCAGCTCACCGGACAGACTATATGGCTACACCTTC	CASSPDRLYGYTF
TRBV11-1	NA	TRBJ2-7	NA	TGTGCCAGCAGCTTAGATCCGGAGCGGCAGTACTTC	CASSLDPERQYF
TRBV4-3	NA	TRBJ1-1	NA	TGCGCCAGCAGCCGTCACCCGACTGCGGAGGAAGCTTTCTTT	CASSRHPTAEEAFF
TRBV27	NA	TRBJ2-4	TRBD1	TGTGCCAGCAGTTTAGACAGGGAGAGGGCCAAAAACATTCAGTACTTC	CASSLDRERAKNIQYF
TRBV6-2/TRBV6-3	NA	TRBJ2-1	NA	TGTGCCAGCAGCCCCACAGGCGGGACTGCTCACTCCTACAATGAGCAGTTCTTC	CASSPTGGTAHSYNEQFF
TRBV2	NA	TRBJ2-7	TRBD1	TGTGCCAGCAGTGCCCGGGACAGATTCTCCTACGAGCAGTACTTC	CASSARDRFSYEQYF
TRBV25-1	few	TRBJ2-1	NA	TGTGCCAGCAGGAGGGGGAACAATGAGCAGTTCTTC	CASRRGNNEQFF
TRBV9	NA	TRBJ1-1	NA	TGTGCCAGCAGCGCCAGGGGAGTCACTGAAGCTTTCTTT	CASSARGVTEAFF
TRBV2	few	TRBJ2-3	TRBD1	TGTGCCAGCAGTGACCAGGGGGCCACAGATACGCAGTATTTT	CASSDQGATDTQYF
TRBV18	NA	TRBJ2-1	TRBD2	TGTGCCAGCTCGACTAGCGGGGGCCTTAATGAGCAGTTCTTC	CASSTSGGLNEQFF
TRBV21-1	NA	TRBJ1-2	NA	TGTGCCAGCAGCAAAGGGGTAGCATATGGCTACACCTTC	CASSKGVAYGYTF
TRBV29-1	few	TRBJ1-2	NA	TGCAGCGTTGAAGAATCAGTCGGGACAACGGGATCTAACTATGGCTACACCTTC	CSVEESVGTTGSNYGYTF